These 28 T cell receptor beta chains originate from one sample sequenced in a study of T cells after yellow fever vaccination. In TCRdb, the 5' RACE reads were re-called with MiXCR into one record per CDR3 protein. Of about 85,000 distinct CDR3 sequences in the sample, about an eighth were seen once. The sample was CD8+ T cells not binding an NS4B(214-222) dextramer, sorted from PBMCs, taken 20 to 25 days after the first yellow fever vaccination. The receptors were sampled from a man aged 18 to 29 who received the YFV17D yellow fever vaccine.

This clonotype was counted a few times. The chain uses TRBV20-1 and TRBJ2-1; D may correspond to TRBD1 or TRBD2 (5 bases each). The germline CDR1 and CDR2 sequences are DFQATT and SNEGSKA (reference sequence). The CDR3 length is 15 residues. V lost 6 bases and J 0 bases, leaving 15 bases between the germline ends. This chain's CDR3 is CSAPGTPSSYNEQFF. For the CDR3, the DNA is TGCAGTGCGCCCGGGACGCCCAGCTCCTACAATGAGCAGTTCTTC.

A few counts support this clonotype. The chain has TRBV12-3 or TRBV12-4 and TRBJ1-2, with D tentatively TRBD1 (6 bases). There are 12 residues in the CDR3. Trimming took 4 bases from V and 8 from J, leaving 11 bases between them. The CDR3 region is CASSSYTGGYTF. DNA for the CDR3: TGTGCCAGCAGTTCCTATACAGGGGGCTACACCTTC.

This clonotype was observed a few times. The CDR3 coding sequence is TGTGCCAGCAGCCTCTTTTACCAAGAGACCCAGTACTTC. Its translation is CASSLFYQETQYF. This chain joins TRBV6-1 and TRBJ2-5; no definite D call. Germline V gene data show CDR1 as MNHNS and CDR2 as SASEGT. Deletions cut 6 bases from V and 0 bases from J, with 8 bases between. This CDR3 has 13 residues.

The chain combines TRBV4-2 with TRBJ2-1; maybe TRBD2 (5 bases). This CDR3 is 12 amino acids long. V was shortened by 1 base and J by 8 bases, with 6 bases between the two germline ends. Germline V CDR1 and CDR2: LGHNA, YNFKEQ. CDR3 nucleotide sequence: TGTGCCAGCAGCCAAGGAGGGCATGAGCAGTTCTTC. Encoded protein: CASSQGGHEQFF.

J is TRBJ1-1 and V is TRBV25-1; D remains unclear. The CDR3 extends over 12 amino acids. Germline-derived CDR1 and CDR2 are MGHDK and SYGVNS. V lost 2 bases and J 10 bases, leaving 11 bases between the germline ends. The chain's CDR3 is CASSEGSRSAFF. The CDR3 DNA reads TGTGCCAGCAGTGAAGGGTCGAGATCAGCTTTCTTT.

This clonotype came up a few times. The chain couples TRBV3-1 to TRBJ2-6; D could derive from TRBD1 or TRBD2 (5 bases each). V gave up 5 bases and J gave up 2 bases, with 7 bases separating them. Germline loops: CDR1 LGHDT, CDR2 YNNKEL (reference sequence). This CDR3 region has 14 residues. This CDR3 is CASSSGPGANVLTF. DNA for the CDR3: TGTGCCAGCAGCTCGGGGCCTGGGGCCAACGTCCTGACTTTC. Full variable domain (rest looked up from reference TRBV3-1 and TRBJ2-6): DTAVSQTPKYLVTQMGNDKSIKCEQNLGHDTMYWYKQDSKKFLKIMFSYNNKELIINETVPNRFSPKSPDKAHLNLHINSLELGDSAVYFCASSSGPGANVLTFGAGSRLTVL.

This clonotype turned up a few times. This chain links TRBV6-2 or TRBV6-3 with TRBJ2-7; TRBD1 agrees at 7 bases. Germline CDR1 and CDR2: MNHEY and SVGEGT. The V and J ends lost 6 bases and 1 base, in that order; junction bases with no gene match: 21. The CDR3 spans 19 residues. For the CDR3, the DNA is TGTGCCAGCAGACACAATGAACTCGGACAGGAGGCTGGGTCCTACGAGCAGTACGTC. Amino acid sequence: CASRHNELGQEAGSYEQYV.

This sequence joins TRBV11-2 and TRBJ2-1, with 15 nucleotides matching TRBD2. The CDR3 is made up of 18 amino acids. Germline V lookup: CDR1 SGHAT, CDR2 FQNNGV. The V segment lost 5 bases and the J segment 7 bases; nucleotides outside the gene matches: 12. As DNA, the CDR3 is TGTGCCAGCAGCCCCCGGGGACTAGCGGGGGGCTTGGGAAATGAGCAGTTCTTC. It yields the protein CASSPRGLAGGLGNEQFF.

The chain combines TRBV20-1 with TRBJ2-7; D might be TRBD1 (6 bases). The CDR3 consists of 11 residues. Trimming pared 6 bases from V and 5 bases from J, leaving 11 bases between. Looked up from germline, CDR1 is DFQATT and CDR2 is SNEGSKA (reference sequence). The CDR3 DNA reads as TGCAGTGCCGAAACAGGGAACGAGCAGTACTTC. This encodes CSAETGNEQYF.

V gene TRBV12-3 or TRBV12-4 combines with J gene TRBJ1-5, with no clear D. Trimming shortened V by 2 bases and J by 4 bases, and 6 bases separated the two germline ends. CDR3 size: 13 residues. CDR3 nucleotides: TGTGCCAGCAGTTTAAGTTTAAATCAGCCCCAGCATTTT. Its translation: CASSLSLNQPQHF.

The chain recombines TRBV4-1 with TRBJ2-1, with 11 positions matching TRBD1. The CDR3 extends over 14 amino acids. The V gene end was trimmed by 8 bases and the J gene end by 3 bases; junction bases not matched to a gene: 3. Per the germline V gene, CDR1 is MGHRA and CDR2 is YSYEKL. The CDR3 here is CASRGTGGYNEQFF. The CDR3, as DNA: TGCGCCAGCCGAGGGACAGGGGGCTACAATGAGCAGTTCTTC.

V usage is TRBV27 and J usage is TRBJ2-1, with a weak D call TRBD1 (5 bases). The CDR3 covers 13 residues. In germline, CDR1 is MNHEY, CDR2 SMNVEV (reference sequence). The ends were cut back, 5 bases at V and 5 bases at J, with 10 bases in the middle. CDR3 in amino acids: CASSIREDNEQFF. For the CDR3, the DNA is TGTGCCAGCAGTATCAGGGAAGACAATGAGCAGTTCTTC.

The rearrangement uses TRBV7-6 and TRBJ1-3; D is perhaps TRBD1 (6 bases). This CDR3 is built from 17 residues. CDR1 and CDR2 from the germline V gene are SGHVS and FNYEAQ. With 4 bases removed from V and 2 bases from J, the gap between germline ends came to 18 bases. The CDR3: CASSSKGVIGTGNTIYF. CDR3 sequence (DNA): TGTGCCAGCAGCTCCAAGGGGGTAATTGGCACTGGAAACACCATATATTTT.

This clonotype occurred a few times. The chain couples TRBV6-5 to TRBJ2-7; no definite D call. The germline V gene encodes CDR1 MNHEY and CDR2 SVGAGI. The CDR3 covers 13 residues. V was clipped by 2 bases and J by 3 bases, with 8 bases between them. DNA of the CDR3: TGTGCCAGCAGTTACGGGCCAGACTACGAGCAGTACTTC. As protein: CASSYGPDYEQYF.

The chain is built from TRBV7-6 and TRBJ2-3; TRBD1 agrees at 8 bases. The CDR3 spans 15 residues. V gave up 5 bases and J gave up 6 bases; unmatched junction bases: 10. The germline CDR1 and CDR2 sequences are SGHVS and FNYEAQ. CDR3 nucleotide sequence: TGTGCCAGCAGCGATTGGACAGGGTCTTTGGATACGCAGTATTTT. This sequence encodes CASSDWTGSLDTQYF.

The rearrangement joins TRBV3-1 to TRBJ2-1, with TRBD2 as a possible D gene (7 bases). From germline, CDR1 is LGHDT and CDR2 YNNKEL (reference sequence). The CDR3 length is 15 residues. V was shortened by 4 bases and J by 6 bases, with 16 bases between the two germline ends. The CDR3 spells CASSRLGGLGNEQFF. Written as DNA, the CDR3 is TGTGCCAGCAGCCGCTTGGGGGGGCTGGGCAATGAGCAGTTCTTC.

This clonotype has just a few counts. The chain employs TRBV6-5 and TRBJ2-7; a weak D match, TRBD2 (5 bases). The germline V and J ends were trimmed by 0 bases and 7 bases, with 7 bases remaining between them. Germline lookup yields CDR1 MNHEY and CDR2 SVGAGI. This CDR3 comprises 12 residues. The CDR3 is CASSYSGREQYF. As DNA, the CDR3 is TGTGCCAGCAGTTACTCGGGGAGAGAGCAGTACTTC.

This clonotype was seen more than once but under ten times. V gene TRBV27 combines with J gene TRBJ1-5; no firm D call. CDR3 length: 14 amino acids. V lost 5 bases and J 7 bases, leaving 15 bases between the germline ends. CDR1 and CDR2 from the germline V gene are MNHEY and SMNVEV (reference sequence). This CDR3 reads CASSAGPSGQPQHF. CDR3 in DNA: TGTGCCAGCAGTGCAGGACCGAGCGGACAGCCCCAGCATTTT.

The J gene is TRBJ2-3, the V gene TRBV10-2, with 8 bases identical to TRBD2. Germline V gene lookup returns CDR1 WSHSY and CDR2 SAAADI. V dropped 5 bases and J dropped 2; count of bases not matched to a gene: 3. This CDR3 is 14 amino acids long. Here the CDR3 reads CASSHGGDTDTQYF. The CDR3 nucleotides read TGCGCCAGCAGTCACGGGGGGGACACAGATACGCAGTATTTT.

The chain couples TRBV9 to TRBJ1-1; D not certain. Trimming removed 3 bases at V and 1 base at J, with 16 bases between. The CDR3 has 16 amino acids. Germline CDR1 SGDLS, CDR2 YYNGEE. CDR3 protein: CASSGDSGGPNTEAFF. The CDR3, as DNA: TGTGCCAGCAGCGGCGACTCTGGAGGCCCGAACACTGAAGCTTTCTTT.

This clonotype was counted between two and nine times. This sequence joins TRBV10-3 and TRBJ2-1, with 7 bases lining up with TRBD2. The CDR3 has 16 amino acids. Germline loops: CDR1 ENHRY, CDR2 SYGVKD. The ends lost 0 bases at V and 4 bases at J; junction bases unmatched: 6. This chain's CDR3 is CAISESGGNPYNEQFF. Here the CDR3 DNA reads TGTGCCATCAGTGAGTCCGGGGGGAACCCATACAATGAGCAGTTCTTC.

This chain uses TRBV4-1 with TRBJ2-2; 9 bases align to TRBD2. This CDR3 spans 19 amino acids. The germline V gene has CDR1 MGHRA and CDR2 YSYEKL. J gave up 5 bases and V 0 bases, and 13 bases lay outside the gene matches. The CDR3 DNA is TGCGCCAGCAGCCAAGATTCGGGGTTAGCGGGGGCCTCTACCGGGGAGCTGTTTTTT. Its translation is CASSQDSGLAGASTGELFF.

The chain uses TRBV27 and TRBJ2-7, with 7 bases identical to TRBD2. Looked up from germline, CDR1 is MNHEY and CDR2 is SMNVEV (reference sequence). The CDR3 totals 13 residues. The junction had 5 bases not matched to a gene; V was cut back by 5 bases and J by 4 bases. The chain's CDR3 is CASSHQGGYEQYV. The CDR3 DNA follows: TGTGCCAGCAGTCACCAGGGAGGGTACGAGCAGTACGTC.

The CDR3 loop reads CSGVVGHTDTQYF. Written as DNA, the CDR3 is TGCAGCGGGGTAGTGGGTCACACAGATACGCAGTATTTT. The chain joins TRBV29-1 to TRBJ2-3; D is unclear. V was trimmed by 7 bases and J by 2 bases, leaving 13 bases between them. Germline V CDR1 and CDR2: SQVTM, ANQGSEA. The CDR3 is 13 amino acids.

This clonotype has more than one count but fewer than ten. The CDR3 sequence: CSVSTGELFF. CDR3 in DNA: TGCAGCGTATCCACCGGGGAGCTGTTTTTT. J is TRBJ2-2 and V is TRBV29-1; D unresolved. Germline CDR1 SQVTM, CDR2 ANQGSEA. Trimming took 6 bases from V and 4 from J, leaving 3 bases between them. The CDR3 loop spans 10 amino acids.

The chain is built from TRBV12-3 or TRBV12-4 and TRBJ2-7; the D gene could be TRBD1 or TRBD2 (5 bases each). This CDR3 is built from 12 residues. V was trimmed by 4 bases and J by 5 bases, leaving 9 bases between them. This CDR3 reads CASSSGTHEQYV. The DNA of the CDR3 is TGTGCCAGCAGTTCTGGGACGCACGAGCAGTACGTC.

The chain uses TRBV4-3 and TRBJ2-1, with D possibly matching TRBD2 (5 bases). The CDR3 is 17 amino acids. V shed 3 bases and J shed 9 bases, with 24 bases lying between them. Germline CDR1 is LGHNA and CDR2 is YSLEER. The CDR3 DNA reads as TGCGCCAGCAGCCATTGGAGGCAGGACGAAGCCCCAACTGAGCAGTTCTTC. It yields the protein CASSHWRQDEAPTEQFF.

The chain recombines TRBV10-3 with TRBJ1-2; a weak D match, TRBD1 (5 bases). This CDR3 is 9 amino acids long. CDR1 ENHRY and CDR2 SYGVKD come from the germline V gene. V dropped 9 bases and J dropped 8 bases, with 7 bases sitting between them. Here the CDR3 reads CAIGDGYTF. CDR3 nucleotides: TGTGCCATAGGGGACGGCTACACCTTC.